The present T cell receptor (beta chain) was sequenced within a study of blood T cell repertoires in COVID-19. Study details: Acute and convalescent COVID-19 specimens originated in the United States, Italy and Spain. From T cells, B-cell-depleted T cells, or PBMCs came the material, which was cDNA or gDNA.

Assay used: immunoSEQ multiplex PCR; TCRdb lists only in-frame clones, some missing. The sample carries around 80,000 clones, roughly 86% recorded once. The source is a man aged 55-75 years with acute or convalescent COVID-19. The sequencing sample was made of peripheral blood.

Here the CDR3 reads CASSLKGVQETQYF. The CDR3 DNA reads TGTGCCAGCAGCTTGAAGGGAGTCCAAGAGACCCAGTACTTC. The chain joins TRBV5-4 to TRBJ2-5, with TRBD2 as a possible D gene (5 bases). Trimming cost V 1 base and J 1 base, with 8 bases left between them. Germline V gene sequence: CDR1 SGHNT, CDR2 YYREEE (reference sequence). This CDR3 has 14 amino acids.